A selection of T cell receptor beta chains follows, all from one sample in a study of blood T cell repertoires in COVID-19. Measured with immunoSEQ multiplex PCR; TCRdb has only the in-frame clones, and not every one. The sample yields roughly 450,000 clones, less than 95% seen once. Source material: PBMCs or T cells enriched from blood (not recorded which). Every receptor here comes from a man between 18 and 29 years old who had recovered from COVID-19. CDR3s include the opening cysteine and the closing phenylalanine or tryptophan. The D gene is left open where the match is weak. Only some rows state a clone size, as once, few, many or a class for expanded clones.

cdr3_nt: TGCAGCGTTGAGCTAGCGGCGCCAAATGAGCAGTTCTTC; cdr3_aa: CSVELAAPNEQFF; d_call: TRBD2; v_call: TRBV29-1; clone_size: -; j_call: TRBJ2-1
cdr3_nt: TGTGCCATCGCTCCCGGGAGGGGGCGAAGTAATGAAAAACTGTTTTTT; cdr3_aa: CAIAPGRGRSNEKLFF; d_call: TRBD1; v_call: TRBV10-3; clone_size: -; j_call: TRBJ1-4
cdr3_nt: TGTGCCAGCAGCCCCCGAGACACCGGGGAGCTGTTTTTT; cdr3_aa: CASSPRDTGELFF; d_call: -; v_call: TRBV9; clone_size: -; j_call: TRBJ2-2
cdr3_nt: TGTGCCAGCAGTGAAATCGGGACAGGGGCCTTGAACACTGAAGCTTTCTTT; cdr3_aa: CASSEIGTGALNTEAFF; d_call: TRBD1; v_call: TRBV2; clone_size: once; j_call: TRBJ1-1
cdr3_nt: TGTGCCAGTAGTATCGGTACAGGGTATAATTCACCCCTCCACTTT; cdr3_aa: CASSIGTGYNSPLHF; d_call: -; v_call: TRBV19; clone_size: -; j_call: TRBJ1-6
cdr3_nt: TGTGCCTGGAGTGTACAACGGGGGACTAATGAAAAACTGTTTTTT; cdr3_aa: CAWSVQRGTNEKLFF; d_call: -; v_call: TRBV30; clone_size: -; j_call: TRBJ1-4
cdr3_nt: TGTGCCAGCAGCTTAGGACAGGGGTATGGCTACACCTTC; cdr3_aa: CASSLGQGYGYTF; d_call: TRBD1; v_call: TRBV7-3; clone_size: -; j_call: TRBJ1-2
cdr3_nt: TGTGCTAGTGGTCTAATACCGGGCTACGAGCAGTACTTC; cdr3_aa: CASGLIPGYEQYF; d_call: -; v_call: TRBV12-5; clone_size: few; j_call: TRBJ2-7
cdr3_nt: TGTGCCAGCTCACCAGGAGGCGGGGGGAAAGACATTCAGTACTTC; cdr3_aa: CASSPGGGGKDIQYF; d_call: TRBD2; v_call: TRBV18; clone_size: once; j_call: TRBJ2-4
cdr3_nt: TGTGCCTCATCGACGAATACAGGGGGCAATGAGCAGTTCTTC; cdr3_aa: CASSTNTGGNEQFF; d_call: TRBD1; v_call: TRBV10-3; clone_size: -; j_call: TRBJ2-1
cdr3_nt: TGTGCCAGCAGTCTTAAACCGAGGGGGGGTGGCTACACCTTC; cdr3_aa: CASSLKPRGGGYTF; d_call: -; v_call: TRBV27; clone_size: -; j_call: TRBJ1-2
cdr3_nt: TGCGCCAGCAGCATTCAGGGGGGCACCGGGGAGCTGTTTTTT; cdr3_aa: CASSIQGGTGELFF; d_call: -; v_call: TRBV5-1; clone_size: -; j_call: TRBJ2-2
cdr3_nt: TGTGCCAGCAGCCATGGTCGTAGCGCCGACCTCACCCGGGAGCTGTTTTTT; cdr3_aa: CASSHGRSADLTRELFF; d_call: -; v_call: TRBV4-2; clone_size: -; j_call: TRBJ2-2
cdr3_nt: TGTGCCAGCAGCTTGGGGACTAGTCTTGCCGATACGCAGTATTTT; cdr3_aa: CASSLGTSLADTQYF; d_call: TRBD2; v_call: TRBV11-2; clone_size: -; j_call: TRBJ2-3
cdr3_nt: TGTGCCAGCAGCAAGGACAGGACCTATGGCTACACCTTC; cdr3_aa: CASSKDRTYGYTF; d_call: TRBD1; v_call: TRBV12-3/TRBV12-4; clone_size: once; j_call: TRBJ1-2
cdr3_nt: TGTGCTAGTGGTTTGGTAATCGGGGTTGGCGAAAAGAATTCACCCCTCCACTTT; cdr3_aa: CASGLVIGVGEKNSPLHF; d_call: -; v_call: TRBV12-5; clone_size: -; j_call: TRBJ1-6
cdr3_nt: TGTGCCAGCACCCGAGGGGCCGGGACAGTATTCTCTGGAAACACCATATATTTT; cdr3_aa: CASTRGAGTVFSGNTIYF; d_call: TRBD1; v_call: TRBV7-9; clone_size: -; j_call: TRBJ1-3
cdr3_nt: TGCGCCAGCAGCTTGTTCGGGGGAGAGGGAGAGACCCAGTACTTC; cdr3_aa: CASSLFGGEGETQYF; d_call: -; v_call: TRBV5-1; clone_size: -; j_call: TRBJ2-5
cdr3_nt: TGTGCCAGCAGCTCCGCTGGTCTAGCCTACCAAGAGACCCAGTACTTC; cdr3_aa: CASSSAGLAYQETQYF; d_call: -; v_call: TRBV5-5; clone_size: -; j_call: TRBJ2-5
cdr3_nt: TGTGCCAGCAGGCAAATAGCGGTCCCCTACGAGCAGTACTTC; cdr3_aa: CASRQIAVPYEQYF; d_call: -; v_call: TRBV28; clone_size: -; j_call: TRBJ2-7
cdr3_nt: TGTGCCTGGAGTCCTCTGGGACTCCCGAGGGTAAATGAGCAGTTCTTC; cdr3_aa: CAWSPLGLPRVNEQFF; d_call: -; v_call: TRBV30; clone_size: once; j_call: TRBJ2-1
cdr3_nt: TGTGCCAGCAGCTTGGAGCCGACAGGGATGCAACCCCTCCACTTT; cdr3_aa: CASSLEPTGMQPLHF; d_call: TRBD1; v_call: TRBV5-4; clone_size: -; j_call: TRBJ1-6
cdr3_nt: TGTGCCAGCAGTCTCGGGACAGGGGGCGTCTATGGCTACACCTTC; cdr3_aa: CASSLGTGGVYGYTF; d_call: TRBD1; v_call: TRBV27; clone_size: -; j_call: TRBJ1-2
cdr3_nt: TGCAGTGTAACGGGGGGGAGGGAGCAGTTCTTC; cdr3_aa: CSVTGGREQFF; d_call: TRBD2; v_call: TRBV20-1; clone_size: -; j_call: TRBJ2-1
cdr3_nt: TGTGCCAGCAGCTTTGGACTAGCGGGGGTAGATGAGCAGTTCTTC; cdr3_aa: CASSFGLAGVDEQFF; d_call: TRBD2; v_call: TRBV7-9; clone_size: -; j_call: TRBJ2-1
cdr3_nt: TGCGCCAGCAGCTTGGTGGGACAGGGGAACGGCTACACCTTC; cdr3_aa: CASSLVGQGNGYTF; d_call: TRBD1; v_call: TRBV5-1; clone_size: -; j_call: TRBJ1-2
cdr3_nt: TGTGCCAGCAGCTTAAGGGGAGGGCCGCACGAGCAGTTCTTC; cdr3_aa: CASSLRGGPHEQFF; d_call: TRBD2; v_call: TRBV7-9; clone_size: -; j_call: TRBJ2-1
cdr3_nt: TGCGCCAGCAGCTTGGAAGGGGTGGGTAATTCACCCCTCCACTTT; cdr3_aa: CASSLEGVGNSPLHF; d_call: -; v_call: TRBV5-1; clone_size: -; j_call: TRBJ1-6
cdr3_nt: TGTGCCAGCAGCCATGAGGAGAACACTGAAGCTTTCTTT; cdr3_aa: CASSHEENTEAFF; d_call: -; v_call: TRBV6-5; clone_size: -; j_call: TRBJ1-1
cdr3_nt: TGTGCCAGCTCCCCTAGGGGACTAGTCACAGATACGCAGTATTTT; cdr3_aa: CASSPRGLVTDTQYF; d_call: TRBD2; v_call: TRBV18; clone_size: few; j_call: TRBJ2-3
cdr3_nt: TGCGCCAGCAGCCTCGGCCCCCTTGAGGGGGAGGCCAAAAACATTCAGTACTTC; cdr3_aa: CASSLGPLEGEAKNIQYF; d_call: -; v_call: TRBV4-1; clone_size: -; j_call: TRBJ2-4
cdr3_nt: TGTGCCAGCAGCCCAGGGGGGTATGAGCAGTTCTTC; cdr3_aa: CASSPGGYEQFF; d_call: -; v_call: TRBV9; clone_size: once; j_call: TRBJ2-1
cdr3_nt: TGTGCCAGCAGCTTACAGGGGACAAACACTGAAGCTTTCTTT; cdr3_aa: CASSLQGTNTEAFF; d_call: -; v_call: TRBV13; clone_size: once; j_call: TRBJ1-1
cdr3_nt: TGTGCCAGCAGCTTAGGAGGTGCGGTAGCCAAAAACATTCAGTACTTC; cdr3_aa: CASSLGGAVAKNIQYF; d_call: -; v_call: TRBV5-4; clone_size: -; j_call: TRBJ2-4
cdr3_nt: TGTGCCAGCAGCCAAGCCCATGCGGGAGGGTGGGATGAGCAGTTCTTC; cdr3_aa: CASSQAHAGGWDEQFF; d_call: TRBD2; v_call: TRBV4-2; clone_size: -; j_call: TRBJ2-1
cdr3_nt: TGTGCCAGCTCACCACCGGGGAGGTTTCGCCAAGAGACCCAGTACTTC; cdr3_aa: CASSPPGRFRQETQYF; d_call: -; v_call: TRBV18; clone_size: -; j_call: TRBJ2-5